This T cell receptor beta chain was sequenced during a study of T cell responses to AZD1222 COVID-19 vaccine. Study conclusions and caveats: Spike as a whole was targeted by vaccine-associated CD4 TCRs, dominant at 160-218 and 743-854. The donor cohort was predominantly white British with a female majority, and clonal diversity may have been underestimated.

V lost 4 bases and J lost 1, with 11 bases in between. Germline CDR1 and CDR2: SGHDT and YYEEEE. CDR3 size: 14 residues. This clone was observed once. Its antigen is currently unknown. Assay used: immunoSEQ multiplex PCR; TCRdb lists only in-frame clones, some missing. The sample records some 150,000 clones, around nine tenths being singletons. This chain links TRBV5-6 with TRBJ1-1, with D perhaps matching TRBD1 (6 bases). This sequence originates from an adult in good health. Source: peripheral blood, taken on day 0 of AZD1222 vaccination. CDR3 sequence (DNA): TGTGCCAGCAGCCGGGGGCAGGCGAACACTGAAGCTTTCTTT. This codes for CASSRGQANTEAFF.